This T cell receptor beta chain was profiled in a study of beta chain features in type 1 diabetes. This clone has a handful of counts. Its antigen is undetermined. Each donor gave one heparinised blood draw averaging around 120 mL. Purities over 95% were achieved in all sorted populations. General observations from the study: The study found moderately but significantly shorter TCRB CDR3s in all four CD4+ subsets of Type 1 diabetes patients.

The authors reverse transcribed all of the isolated RNA, so sequencing captured expressed TCRB transcripts. The repertoire was sequenced with immunoSEQ multiplex PCR; TCRdb's copy has only in-frame clones and lacks some. The table has hundreds of thousands of clones, roughly 12% seen once. The sequencing sample was made of naive CD4+ T cells from blood. The receptor was isolated from a woman in her late teens or twenties with type 1 diabetes.

The chain's CDR3 is CAGRRNTEAFF. The DNA of the CDR3 is TGTGCCGGAAGGAGGAACACTGAAGCTTTCTTT. This chain joins TRBV30 and TRBJ1-1; D gene uncertain. V dropped 8 bases and J dropped 1 base, with 8 bases sitting between them. This CDR3 contains 11 residues. Germline-derived CDR1 and CDR2 are GTSNPN and SVGIG (reference sequence).